This TCR beta chain was captured by sequencing in a study of Graves' ophthalmopathy and Graves' hyperthyroidism. Study observations and caveats: Most expanded clonotypes in thyroid above 0.001 frequency also showed up in blood. Sensitivity of approximately 88% and specificity of about 84% were achieved when a 13-signature model separated ophthalmopathy from stable hyperthyroidism.

The CDR3 covers 13 residues. CDR1 LNHDA and CDR2 SQIVND come from the germline V gene (reference sequence). Losses at the gene ends were 6 bases for V and 14 bases for J; bases not matched to a gene: 9. Concerning this clonotype: Its antigen remains unknown.

TCR beta CDR3 regions were amplified from RNA transcripts. A first-round RT-PCR used HTBI primers, followed by a second-round multiplex PCR. TCRdb redid the calling of the multiplex PCR reads with MiXCR, one entry per CDR3 protein. The profile covers roughly 610,000 distinct CDR3 sequences, with 22% appearing a single time and roughly 7.4% taken by the ten largest. The sequenced sample consisted of peripheral blood. This clonotype was obtained from a woman under 30 with stable Graves' hyperthyroidism. Some clones in this sample may be carry-over from other donors' samples. This rearrangement joins TRBV19 to TRBJ1-6; 8 nucleotides agree with TRBD1. The CDR3: CASSSGQGITLHF. The CDR3 nucleotides read TGTGCCAGTAGCTCCGGACAGGGAATAACCCTCCACTTT.